What follows are 28 T cell receptor beta chains derived from one specimen sequenced in a study of vaccination and CD4 T cells after COVID-19. The Oncomine TCR Beta short-read assay was applied to DNA of cultured CD4+ T cells. From the PCR reads, TCRdb called clonotypes with MiXCR, one entry per CDR3 protein. The sample shows 13,000 or so distinct CDR3 sequences, under 55% of them seen only once. Treatment indicated: approximately nine-day PBMC culture with coronavirus spike peptide pools or control peptides (ViraFEST assay). No antigens are known for them. This sample comprised CD4+ T cells from blood, cultured in vitro, obtained after SARS-CoV-2 vaccination. All receptors come from a human donor who had recovered from COVID-19.

The J gene is TRBJ2-3, the V gene TRBV28; 8 bases line up with TRBD2. The CDR3 consists of 13 residues. Germline-derived CDR1 and CDR2 are MDHEN and SYDVKM. The J segment lost 6 bases and the V segment lost 6 bases, leaving 5 bases of the junction unmatched. CDR3 bases: TGTGCCAGCAGACCCCGACTAGCGGATACGCAGTATTTT. Translation gives CASRPRLADTQYF.

This chain uses TRBV7-2 with TRBJ2-3; D is possibly TRBD2 (5 bases). The V end lost 6 bases, the J end lost 2 bases, and 12 bases lay between the germline ends. The CDR3 is 14 residues long. The germline V gene encodes CDR1 SGHTA and CDR2 FQGNSA. This CDR3 reads CASREAVVTDTQYF. DNA of the CDR3: TGTGCCAGCAGGGAGGCCGTAGTCACAGATACGCAGTATTTT.

V usage is TRBV19 and J usage is TRBJ1-5; TRBD1 matches at 9 bases. The trim removed 4 bases at V and 1 base at J, leaving 2 bases unmatched. The germline CDR1 and CDR2 sequences are LNHDA and SQIVND (reference sequence). CDR3 length equals 15 residues. CDR3 in DNA: TGTGCCAGTAGTAGGGGACAGGGAAGCAATCAGCCCCAGCATTTT. This gives the protein CASSRGQGSNQPQHF.

V and J are TRBV7-2 and TRBJ2-1; D is undetermined. The germline CDR1 and CDR2 sequences are SGHTA and FQGNSA. The CDR3 contains 16 residues. V was trimmed by 4 bases and J by 0 bases, leaving 13 bases between them. CDR3 sequence (DNA): TGTGCCAGCAGCTCCGAATCAACACTCTCCTACAATGAGCAGTTCTTC. Translated, it gives CASSSESTLSYNEQFF. The whole variable domain, remainder taken from reference TRBV7-2 and TRBJ2-1, is GAGVSQSPSNKVTEKGKDVELRCDPISGHTALYWYRQSLGQGLEFLIYFQGNSAPDKSGLPSDRFSAERTGGSVSTLTIQRTQQEDSAVYLCASSSESTLSYNEQFFGPGTRLTVL.

The chain joins TRBV7-2 to TRBJ2-1; 7 nucleotides agree with TRBD2. Germline loops: CDR1 SGHTA, CDR2 FQGNSA. This CDR3 has 18 residues. V lost 0 bases, J lost 0 bases, and 8 bases stayed unmatched. The CDR3 DNA follows: TGTGCCAGCAGCTTAGCCCTAGGGAGGGTTCGCTCCTACAATGAGCAGTTCTTC. Translation: CASSLALGRVRSYNEQFF.

This clonotype was detected a few times. The chain combines TRBV6-1 with TRBJ2-3; D ambiguous. Germline CDR1 MNHNS, CDR2 SASEGT. The CDR3 totals 13 residues. Trimming shortened V by 4 bases and J by 4 bases, and 9 bases separated the two germline ends. The CDR3 region has the DNA TGTGCCAGCAGTGTCGAGGCGCCAGATACGCAGTATTTT. Amino acids: CASSVEAPDTQYF.

This clonotype occurred a few times. This sequence joins TRBV7-2 and TRBJ2-7; a weak D match, TRBD1 (5 bases). The germline V gene has CDR1 SGHTA and CDR2 FQGNSA. The CDR3 is 13 residues long. V shed 0 bases and J shed 4 bases, with 7 bases lying between them. The CDR3 is CASSLARQYEQYF. The CDR3 region has the DNA TGTGCCAGCAGCTTAGCCAGACAGTACGAGCAGTACTTC.

The V gene is TRBV24-1, the J gene TRBJ2-2; 11 bases line up with TRBD1. J was trimmed by 5 bases and V by 4 bases; bases with no gene match: 11. Germline CDR1 reads KGHDR; CDR2 reads SFDVKD. CDR3 length: 18 amino acids. The CDR3 region is CATSDPRARDRGTGELFF. The DNA for the CDR3 is TGTGCCACCAGTGACCCCAGGGCCCGGGACAGGGGGACCGGGGAGCTGTTTTTT.

The chain is built from TRBV20-1 and TRBJ2-7; 8 nucleotides line up with TRBD2. The trim removed 3 bases at V and 2 bases at J, leaving 9 bases unmatched. This CDR3 has 15 amino acids. Germline-derived CDR1 and CDR2 are DFQATT and SNEGSKA (reference sequence). CDR3 coding DNA: TGCAGTGCTAGGGGAGCGGGAGAGCTTCCCTACGAGCAGTACTTC. This gives the protein CSARGAGELPYEQYF.

The chain has TRBV28 and TRBJ2-1; 9 nucleotides align to TRBD2. V lost 6 bases and J lost 0; bases outside the gene matches: 6. Looked up from germline, CDR1 is MDHEN and CDR2 is SYDVKM. The CDR3 has 16 residues. The CDR3 loop is CASRSGLASSYNEQFF. The DNA for the CDR3 is TGTGCCAGCAGGTCGGGACTAGCAAGCTCCTACAATGAGCAGTTCTTC.

This chain joins TRBV5-4 and TRBJ2-2; the match to TRBD2 covers 13 bases. Germline V gene sequence: CDR1 SGHNT, CDR2 YYREEE (reference sequence). The CDR3 contains 18 residues. The ends lost 3 bases at V and 1 base at J; junction bases unmatched: 6. The CDR3, as DNA: TGTGCCAGCAGCTCCGCCTGGACTAGCGGGAGGAACACCGGGGAGCTGTTTTTT. Protein: CASSSAWTSGRNTGELFF.

This chain uses TRBV7-2 with TRBJ2-4, with TRBD2 as a possible D gene (5 bases). There are 14 residues in the CDR3. From germline, CDR1 is SGHTA and CDR2 FQGNSA. The germline V and J ends were trimmed by 5 bases and 6 bases, with 14 bases remaining between them. In DNA, the CDR3 is TGTGCCAGCAGCCCTAACGTGGGAGCAAACATTCAGTACTTC. This sequence encodes CASSPNVGANIQYF.

This sequence joins TRBV19 and TRBJ2-5; maybe TRBD2 (5 bases). The CDR3 has 13 residues. Germline V gives CDR1 LNHDA, CDR2 SQIVND (reference sequence). V was trimmed by 3 bases and J by 0 bases, leaving 5 bases between them. CDR3 in amino acids: CASSMTNQETQYF. Here the CDR3 DNA reads TGTGCCAGTAGTATGACTAACCAAGAGACCCAGTACTTC.

This chain links TRBV4-2 with TRBJ2-5; the match to TRBD2 covers 7 bases. Trimming cost V 1 base and J 2 bases; bases outside gene matches: 4. The CDR3 has 15 amino acids. CDR1 is LGHNA, CDR2 YNFKEQ, per germline. Written as DNA, the CDR3 is TGTGCCAGCAGCCAAGTTACAGCGGGGCAAGAGACCCAGTACTTC. Its protein product is CASSQVTAGQETQYF.

This chain connects TRBV19 to TRBJ2-5; tentative D call: TRBD1 (5 bases). Germline assignment: CDR1 LNHDA and CDR2 SQIVND (reference sequence). V was shortened by 3 bases and J by 4 bases, with 21 bases between the two germline ends. CDR3 length equals 17 residues. The chain's CDR3 is CASSIGWGRVPGETQYF. CDR3 DNA sequence: TGTGCCAGTAGTATCGGTTGGGGCAGGGTCCCCGGAGAGACCCAGTACTTC.

The V and J genes are TRBV6-1 and TRBJ2-5; 7 bases are shared with TRBD2. Germline V gives CDR1 MNHNS, CDR2 SASEGT. The trim removed 4 bases at V and 5 bases at J, leaving 4 bases unmatched. The CDR3 loop spans 13 amino acids. The CDR3 region has the DNA TGTGCCAGCAGTGGTGCGGGGGTGGAGACCCAGTACTTC. It codes for CASSGAGVETQYF.

This sequence joins TRBV19 and TRBJ2-7; D ambiguous. The germline V and J ends were trimmed by 5 bases and 5 bases, with 13 bases remaining between them. Germline loops: CDR1 LNHDA, CDR2 SQIVND (reference sequence). There are 13 residues in the CDR3. CDR3 in amino acids: CASSSLDSHEQYF. CDR3 DNA: TGTGCCAGTAGTTCCCTTGACTCTCACGAGCAGTACTTC.

The rearrangement joins TRBV10-3 to TRBJ2-7; 7 bases fit TRBD1. J lost 4 bases, V lost 6 bases, and 3 bases had no gene match. The CDR3 loop spans 12 amino acids. Germline loops: CDR1 ENHRY, CDR2 SYGVKD. The DNA of the CDR3 is TGTGCCATCAGGGGACAGAATTACGAGCAGTACTTC. The encoded protein is CAIRGQNYEQYF.

V gene TRBV7-8 combines with J gene TRBJ2-2, with 14 bases matching TRBD2. The trim removed 5 bases at V and 5 bases at J, leaving 4 bases unmatched. Germline V gene sequence: CDR1 SGHVS, CDR2 FQNEAQ. CDR3 size: 16 residues. CDR3 sequence (DNA): TGTGCCAGCAGCCCCGGGACTAGCGGGAGTACCGGGGAGCTGTTTTTT. Residues: CASSPGTSGSTGELFF.

The CDR3 spells CASNPPFTDTQYF. In DNA form, the CDR3 reads TGTGCCAGCAACCCTCCCTTCACAGATACGCAGTATTTT. The J gene is TRBJ2-3, the V gene TRBV2; D remains ambiguous. Germline loops: CDR1 SNHLY, CDR2 FYNNEI. Trimming took off 7 bases at V and 2 bases at J, with 10 bases between the two ends. This CDR3 has 13 amino acids.

This clonotype was counted a single time. This chain connects TRBV7-9 to TRBJ2-1; 14 bases match TRBD2. Germline CDR1 SEHNR, CDR2 FQNEAQ (reference sequence). The CDR3 is made up of 14 amino acids. The V gene end was trimmed by 6 bases and the J gene end by 6 bases; junction bases not matched to a gene: 1. The CDR3 DNA is TGTGCCAGCAGGACTAGCGGGAGGGCCAATGAGCAGTTCTTC. Translating gives CASRTSGRANEQFF. The full variable domain, completed using reference TRBV7-9 and TRBJ2-1, is DTGVSQNPRHKITKRGQNVTFRCDPISEHNRLYWYRQTLGQGPEFLTYFQNEAQLEKSRLLSDRFSAERPKGSFSTLEIQRTEQGDSAMYLCASRTSGRANEQFFGPGTRLTVL.

This rearrangement joins TRBV2 to TRBJ2-7, with a possible D match to TRBD2 (6 bases). This CDR3 comprises 13 residues. The V end lost 6 bases, the J end lost 2 bases, and 11 bases lay between the germline ends. Germline values: CDR1 SNHLY, CDR2 FYNNEI. CDR3 region: CASRPGETYEQYF. Written as DNA, the CDR3 is TGTGCCAGCAGACCGGGAGAGACCTACGAGCAGTACTTC.

This rearrangement joins TRBV11-2 to TRBJ2-2; D perhaps matches TRBD1 (5 bases). Germline V gene sequence: CDR1 SGHAT, CDR2 FQNNGV. The CDR3 loop spans 12 amino acids. V gave up 3 bases and J gave up 9 bases, with 8 bases separating them. CDR3 protein: CASSFSGRELFF. CDR3 nucleotide sequence: TGTGCCAGCAGCTTTTCAGGGCGGGAGCTGTTTTTT.

CDR3 DNA: TGTGCCAGCAGCCTAAGGACAGGGAGAGCTTTCTTT. Protein sequence: CASSLRTGRAFF. The chain has TRBV7-8 and TRBJ1-1, with 8 bases that match TRBD1. The V segment lost 5 bases and the J segment 10 bases; nucleotides outside the gene matches: 6. The V gene's germline CDR1 is SGHVS and CDR2 FQNEAQ. The CDR3 is made up of 12 amino acids.

This clonotype is judged large. The junction and the germline gene differ at one end; a read error may be behind it. J is TRBJ1-5 and V is TRBV20-1; D unclear. Germline-derived CDR1 and CDR2 are DFQATT and SNEGSKA (reference sequence). The CDR3 runs 16 residues. CDR3 loop: CSAGEGGILSNQPQHF. As DNA, the CDR3 is TGCAGTGCTGGAGAGGGAGGGATACTCAGCAATCAGCCCCAGCATTTT.

The rearrangement uses TRBV20-1 and TRBJ2-1; tentatively, D is TRBD1 or TRBD2 (5 bases each). Germline V gene sequence: CDR1 DFQATT, CDR2 SNEGSKA (reference sequence). The CDR3 spans 15 residues. V was pared by 5 bases and J by 6 bases, with 20 bases between. CDR3 nucleotides: TGCAGTGCTCTCCCCTTTCGGGATGGGGGCAATGAGCAGTTCTTC. This sequence encodes CSALPFRDGGNEQFF.

The chain is built from TRBV6-2 or TRBV6-3 and TRBJ1-4; 7 nucleotides match TRBD1. Germline values: CDR1 MNHEY, CDR2 SVGEGT. Trimming took 6 bases from V and 14 from J; bases not matched to a gene: 9. CDR3 length equals 12 residues. CDR3 in amino acids: CASSQGQLLLFF. The CDR3 bases are TGTGCCAGCAGCCAGGGACAGCTCCTTCTGTTTTTT.

In its sample, this clonotype is medium-sized. The rearrangement links TRBV27 to TRBJ2-2; D gene uncertain. The CDR3 consists of 17 residues. Germline CDR1 and CDR2: MNHEY and SMNVEV (reference sequence). The V end was cut by 2 bases, the J end by 1 base, with 14 bases between. CDR3 nucleotide sequence: TGTGCCAGCAGTTTACGTCCCAGGCTTTTGAACACCGGGGAGCTGTTTTTT. Its translation: CASSLRPRLLNTGELFF.